A single T cell receptor (beta chain) is shown here with its context. With 6 bases removed from V and 0 bases from J, the gap between germline ends came to 9 bases. The V gene's germline CDR1 is MNHNS and CDR2 SASEGT. The CDR3 is 15 residues long. The sample is drawn from a study of radiation and T cells in renal cell carcinoma. The data were produced by immunoSEQ multiplex PCR, yet TCRdb's version contains in-frame clones alone and is incomplete. The sample shows about 170,000 clones, roughly nine tenths of them seen only once. Time point here: blood 4 weeks post-SBRT, at nephrectomy. The treatment here: 15 Gy SBRT to primary tumor, nephrectomy 4 weeks later.

The receptor comes from a woman aged 45-59 years with renal cell carcinoma. The chain employs TRBV6-1 and TRBJ1-6, with D possibly TRBD1 on 6 matching bases. This specimen consisted of blood, obtained from a patient whose treatment included radiotherapy and nephrectomy. CDR3 protein: CASSPQGSYNSPLHF. CDR3 DNA sequence: TGTGCCAGCAGCCCACAGGGCTCCTATAATTCACCCCTCCACTTT.